By its share, the clone carrying this T cell receptor (beta chain) is medium-sized. The data belong to a study of breast tumors, draining lymph nodes, adjacent tissues. TCRdb analysed the multiplex PCR reads with MiXCR anew, one entry per CDR3 protein. The sample carries 17,000 or so distinct CDR3 sequences, just under 45% recorded once. J gave up 0 bases and V 3 bases, and 8 bases lay outside the gene matches. Germline lookup yields CDR1 SGHVS and CDR2 FQNEAQ. CDR3 length: 16 residues. The sequence came from a female donor with breast cancer. Some clones in this sample may be carry-over from other donors' samples. The sample comprised tumor-adjacent breast tissue. The genes are TRBV7-8 and TRBJ2-7; 7 bases line up with TRBD2. In DNA form, the CDR3 reads TGTGCCAGCAGCTTTTTTGCGGGGGAGAGCTCCTACGAGCAGTACTTC. As protein: CASSFFAGESSYEQYF.